This T cell receptor (beta chain) is from a study of T-cell memory formation after mild COVID-19. At the level of the study: Most TCR clusters belonged to a single donor.

TCRdb called the 5' RACE reads again in MiXCR, with one record for every CDR3 protein. This sample yields a few hundred thousand distinct CDR3 sequences, of which approximately 15% are seen a single time; under 25% belongs to the top ten. Overall study findings and caveats: Pre-infection memory harbored some responding clones, suggesting cross-reactive memory joined.

With V trimmed by 5 bases and J by 3 bases, 8 bases remained unmatched. The CDR3 has 16 amino acids. CDR1 and CDR2 (germline): MNHEY, SVGEGT. As to this clonotype: Its target is not known.

This sequence joins TRBV6-2 or TRBV6-3 and TRBJ1-5; TRBD1 matches at 9 bases. The receptor's source is a man aged 18 to 35 who had mild COVID-19 (a few samples of this study predate the infection). Cell type and time point are not known. The sequencing sample was made of PBMCs or a T cell subset sorted from them (not recorded which). The CDR3 nucleotides read TGTGCCAGCAGTACCCGGACAGGGGACGACAATCAGCCCCAGCATTTT. As protein: CASSTRTGDDNQPQHF.